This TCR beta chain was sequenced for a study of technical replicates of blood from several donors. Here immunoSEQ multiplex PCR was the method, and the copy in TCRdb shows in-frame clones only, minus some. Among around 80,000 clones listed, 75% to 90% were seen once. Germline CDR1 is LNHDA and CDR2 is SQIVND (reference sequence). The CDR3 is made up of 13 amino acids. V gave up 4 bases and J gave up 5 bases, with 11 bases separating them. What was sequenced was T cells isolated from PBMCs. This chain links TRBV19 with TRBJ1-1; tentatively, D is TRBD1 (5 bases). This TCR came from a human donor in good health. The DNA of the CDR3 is TGTGCCAGTAGTAGGTCCAGGGATACTGAAGCTTTCTTT. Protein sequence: CASSRSRDTEAFF.